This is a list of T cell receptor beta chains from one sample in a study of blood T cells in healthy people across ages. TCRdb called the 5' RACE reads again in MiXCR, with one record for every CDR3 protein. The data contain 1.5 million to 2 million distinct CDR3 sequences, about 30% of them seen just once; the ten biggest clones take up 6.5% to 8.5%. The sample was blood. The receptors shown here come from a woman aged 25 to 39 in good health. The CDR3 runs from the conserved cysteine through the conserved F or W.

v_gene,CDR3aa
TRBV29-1,CSVRGSSSNQPQHF
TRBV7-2,CASSNRDRDEKLFF
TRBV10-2,CASSDRGCRTCWPGAPGELFF
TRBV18,CASSPLTGQGEETQYF
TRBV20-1,CSAIGTSGGEQFF
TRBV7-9,CASSSPRSDLPRGYTF
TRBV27,CASSLGPAPSTDTQYF
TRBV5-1,CASSLSLAGGKETQYF
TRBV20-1,CSARSSGGNTDTQYF
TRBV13,CASSLGGAEIKQFF
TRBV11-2,CASLSFDSSSGANVLTF
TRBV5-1,CASSLAGLAGGYNEQYF
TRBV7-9,CASSLDQGLMNTEAFF
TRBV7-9,CASSNGANYGYTF
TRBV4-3,CASSQDVEGLAYTF
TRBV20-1,CSAGGLAGYNEQFF
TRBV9,CASSVQGSSYEQYF
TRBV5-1,CARPHDGAYVPDTQYF